Listed below are T cell receptor beta chains from one sample, sequenced in a study of CD8+ T cells in alopecia areata. Profiling relied on immunoSEQ multiplex PCR, and the TCRdb table lists in-frame clones only, not all of them. The repertoire holds over 250,000 clones, with roughly 63% as singletons. Sequencing used CD4+ T cells sorted from blood, obtained between weeks 51 and 52, from a patient treated with tofacitinib. Receptors were obtained from a human donor with alopecia areata. CDR3s include the opening cysteine and the closing phenylalanine or tryptophan. A D gene is named only where the DNA matches it firmly. Size tells how often a clone was seen (once, few, many) or the class of an expanded clone, and some rows leave it out.

j_call clone_size v_call d_call cdr3_length cdr3_nt cdr3_aa
TRBJ1-5 NA TRBV7-9 NA 12 TGTGCCAGCAGCTCACAGAATCAGCCCCAGCATTTT CASSSQNQPQHF
TRBJ2-3 NA TRBV7-9 TRBD2 17 TGTGCCAGCAGCTCCCGCCCGACTAGCGGGGGCACAGATACGCAGTATTTT CASSSRPTSGGTDTQYF
TRBJ2-4 NA TRBV19 NA 12 TGTGCCAGTAGTAAAGAGGGAATCATTCAGTACTTC CASSKEGIIQYF
TRBJ2-3 NA TRBV7-2 NA 15 TGTGCCAGCAGCTTACACAGGGGAGGAGAAGATACGCAGTATTTT CASSLHRGGEDTQYF
TRBJ2-5 NA TRBV7-9 NA 12 TGTGCCAGCGCGGGGTACCAAGAGACCCAGTACTTC CASAGYQETQYF
TRBJ2-3 NA TRBV7-9 NA 12 TGTGCCAGCAGCTTTGCATCAGATACGCAGTATTTT CASSFASDTQYF
TRBJ1-1 once TRBV6-5 TRBD1 14 TGTGCCAGCAGACAGGGGACAGCGAACACTGAAGCTTTCTTT CASRQGTANTEAFF
TRBJ1-1 NA TRBV29-1 TRBD1 13 TGCAGCGCTGCGGGACAGCAGAACGCTGAAGCTTTCTTT CSAAGQQNAEAFF
TRBJ2-3 NA TRBV7-2 NA 15 TGTGCCAGCAGCTTATATAGGGGGTCCACAGATACGCAGTATTTT CASSLYRGSTDTQYF
TRBJ2-3 few TRBV7-9 NA 17 TGTGCCAGCAGCTTAGGAGGGCCTCAACGACACACAGATACGCAGTATTTT CASSLGGPQRHTDTQYF
TRBJ1-2 NA TRBV5-6 NA 14 TGTGCCAGCAGCTTAGCTGGTCCCCAGGGGGGCTACACCTTC CASSLAGPQGGYTF
TRBJ1-5 once TRBV19 TRBD1 14 TGTGCCAGTACCTCAGGGGGCCCCAATCAGCCCCAGCATTTT CASTSGGPNQPQHF
TRBJ2-7 NA TRBV18 NA 12 TGTGCCAGCTCACAAGACCCCCTGGAGCAGTACTTC CASSQDPLEQYF
TRBJ1-6 NA TRBV6-5 TRBD1 15 TGTGCCAGCAGTTACTCGACAGGGTATAATTCACCCCTCCACTTT CASSYSTGYNSPLHF
TRBJ2-2 few TRBV6-6 TRBD1 15 TGTGCCAGCAGTAAGACAGGGGCGGGGACCGGGGAGCTGTTTTTT CASSKTGAGTGELFF
TRBJ2-3 few TRBV7-2 TRBD2 15 TGTGCCAGCACCTTGACCGGGACTAGCGGTGATACGCAGTATTTT CASTLTGTSGDTQYF
TRBJ2-1 NA TRBV27 NA 13 TGTGCCATCAGGTTGGGCGTAAACAATGAGCAGTTCTTC CAIRLGVNNEQFF
TRBJ1-4 few TRBV14 NA 13 TGTGCCAGCAGCGGTCTCTTAGGTGAAAAACTGTTTTTT CASSGLLGEKLFF
TRBJ2-3 NA TRBV5-1 TRBD1 14 TGCGCCAGCAAAGACAGGGATAGCACAGATACGCAGTATTTT CASKDRDSTDTQYF
TRBJ1-2 NA TRBV23-1 NA 18 TGCGCCAGCAGTCAACGTCTCCAAACATTCAATCCAGCGTATGGCTACACCTTC CASSQRLQTFNPAYGYTF
TRBJ1-2 once TRBV30 NA 15 TGTGCCTGGAGTGTCGGAGGGGGAGGTCGCTTTGGCTACACCTTC CAWSVGGGGRFGYTF
TRBJ2-1 NA TRBV6-5 NA 11 TGTGCCAGCACTTCAGGCGGTGAGCAGTTCTTC CASTSGGEQFF
TRBJ2-6 NA TRBV7-2 TRBD1 17 TGTGCCAGCAGCTTTCGACCAGGGGGCTTTGGGGCCAACGTCCTGACTTTC CASSFRPGGFGANVLTF
TRBJ2-5 NA TRBV5-4 TRBD1 13 TGTGCCAGCAGCTTAGGACAGGGTGAGACCCAGTACTTC CASSLGQGETQYF
TRBJ2-1 few TRBV4-1 TRBD1 19 TGCGCCAGCAGCCAAGAACGGGACAGGGGACCACTCTCCTACAATGAGCAGTTCTTC CASSQERDRGPLSYNEQFF
TRBJ2-1 NA TRBV25-1 NA 15 TGTGCCAGCAGTTATCAGGGGAGTAGTCACAATGAGCAGTTCTTC CASSYQGSSHNEQFF
TRBJ2-3 NA TRBV7-9 TRBD2 16 TGTGCCAGCAGCGCCGGGACTAGCAGTCGGGCAGATACGCAGTATTTT CASSAGTSSRADTQYF
TRBJ2-3 few TRBV10-3 NA 16 TGTGCCACCACCCCGGTGGCAGCCGGTGGGGTAGATACGCAGTATTTT CATTPVAAGGVDTQYF
TRBJ1-6 NA TRBV25-1 NA 14 TGTGCCAGCAGTGGCCCAGTCTATAATTCACCCCTCCACTTT CASSGPVYNSPLHF
TRBJ1-2 NA TRBV29-1 TRBD1 14 TGCAGCGTTGGACAGGGGAAGTCCTACTATGGCTACACCTTC CSVGQGKSYYGYTF
TRBJ2-2 NA TRBV13 NA 13 TGTGCCAGCAGCTTAACGTACACCGGGGAGCTGTTTTTT CASSLTYTGELFF
TRBJ2-5 NA TRBV5-1 NA 12 TGCGCCAGCAGCTTCGAGCAAGAGACCCAGTACTTC CASSFEQETQYF
TRBJ2-2 few TRBV6-5 NA 12 TGTGCCAGCAAAAGGGGCACCGGGGAGCTGTTTTTT CASKRGTGELFF
TRBJ2-7 NA TRBV11-2 NA 13 TGTGCCAGCAGCTCCTTCCACCGCTACGAGCAGTACTTC CASSSFHRYEQYF
TRBJ2-3 NA TRBV7-2 NA 18 TGTGCCAGCAGCTTAGTCCCCTCGGGTTTCGCTAGCACAGATACGCAGTATTTT CASSLVPSGFASTDTQYF
TRBJ1-3 NA TRBV30 TRBD1 12 TGTGCCTCCTGGACAGGGGGAAACACCATATATTTT CASWTGGNTIYF
TRBJ1-4 few TRBV10-3 TRBD1 15 TGTGCCATCAGAGGACAGGGCCCAACTAATGAAAAACTGTTTTTT CAIRGQGPTNEKLFF
TRBJ2-7 few TRBV6-5 TRBD2 15 TGTGCCAGCAAGCGGACTAGCGGGGATTCCTACGAGCAGTACTTC CASKRTSGDSYEQYF
TRBJ2-1 NA TRBV27 TRBD2 16 TGTGCCAGCAGTTTATGGCTAGCGGGCCTCTACAATGAGCAGTTCTTC CASSLWLAGLYNEQFF
TRBJ1-5 NA TRBV30 NA 14 TGTGCCTGGAGTCGGGGGGGCCGGAATCAGCCCCAGCATTTT CAWSRGGRNQPQHF
TRBJ2-1 NA TRBV6-5 TRBD2 15 TGTGCCAGCAGTTACGGCGGGGGGGGATACAATGAGCAGTTCTTC CASSYGGGGYNEQFF
TRBJ1-6 NA TRBV9 TRBD1 14 TGTGCCAGCAGCGAGGGACAGGGTCGGTCACCCCTCCACTTT CASSEGQGRSPLHF
TRBJ2-5 NA TRBV5-6 TRBD2 15 TGTGCCAGCAGCTTGAGGCTAGCGGGCGGTGAGACCCAGTACTTC CASSLRLAGGETQYF
TRBJ1-1 few TRBV7-8 NA 15 TGTGCCAGCAGCTCCCGTTTTTTCGGGGACACTGAAGCTTTCTTT CASSSRFFGDTEAFF
TRBJ1-1 NA TRBV5-1 TRBD1 16 TGCGCCAGCAGCTTGGGTCTAGGGGGCATGAACACTGAAGCTTTCTTT CASSLGLGGMNTEAFF
TRBJ1-2 NA TRBV2 NA 12 TGTGCCAGCGGGCCAGGGTGGTATGGCTACACCTTC CASGPGWYGYTF
TRBJ1-1 NA TRBV5-1 NA 13 TGCGCCAGCAGCGAGGACACTTACACTGAAGCTTTCTTT CASSEDTYTEAFF
TRBJ1-1 NA TRBV27 NA 13 TGTGCCAGCAGTTTAGTGGGGGGCACTGAAGCTTTCTTT CASSLVGGTEAFF
TRBJ1-4 once TRBV29-1 TRBD1 13 TGCAGTGCCCTAGACAGGGAAGTCGGAAAACTGTTTTTT CSALDREVGKLFF
TRBJ1-4 NA TRBV7-9 NA 15 TGTGCCAGCAGCGCTTCCTATCATACTAATGAAAAACTGTTTTTT CASSASYHTNEKLFF